The 16 T cell receptor beta chains given below trace back to one sample, sequenced in a study of CD8+ T cells in alopecia areata. The sequencing template was cDNA reverse transcribed from extracted RNA. Sequencing used immunoSEQ multiplex PCR; TCRdb keeps in-frame clones, though not all of them. The profile shows about 110,000 clones, 55% to 70% of them singletons. Specimen: NKG2D-low CD8+ T cells sorted from blood. The receptors were sampled from a human donor with alopecia areata.

This clone was detected only a few times. CDR3 bases: TGCAGCGTTTTGTTCCTCCCGAAAAGCGCCAACCAGAATGAGCAGTTCTTC. It translates to CSVLFLPKSANQNEQFF. The rearrangement joins TRBV29-1 to TRBJ2-1; D remains ambiguous. Trimming removed 5 bases at V and 7 bases at J, with 27 bases between. Germline V lookup: CDR1 SQVTM, CDR2 ANQGSEA. This CDR3 region has 17 residues.

A note on this clone: At one boundary the junction diverges from the germline segment, which might be a read error. This chain uses TRBV28 with TRBJ2-4, with 14 bases identical to TRBD2. The CDR3 is 15 residues long. Germline CDR1 is MDHEN and CDR2 is SYDVKM. CDR3 sequence reads: CATLPGTSGSKSKGF. CDR3 coding DNA: TGTGCCACCCTACCTGGGACTAGCGGGAGTAAGAGCAAGGGATTC.

The chain is built from TRBV29-1 and TRBJ1-1; D is ambiguous. V lost 4 bases to trimming and J lost 1 base, with 7 bases between them. Germline lookup yields CDR1 SQVTM and CDR2 ANQGSEA. The CDR3 sequence is 12 residues long. The CDR3 protein is CSVAPANTEAFF. CDR3 bases: TGCAGCGTTGCCCCGGCGAACACTGAAGCTTTCTTT.

CDR3: CASSSFNEQFF. The CDR3 bases are TGTGCCAGCTCTTCGTTCAATGAGCAGTTCTTC. The chain combines TRBV7-9 with TRBJ2-1; D not resolved. In germline, CDR1 is SEHNR, CDR2 FQNEAQ (reference sequence). The ends were cut back, 8 bases at V and 6 bases at J, with 8 bases in the middle. The CDR3 runs to 11 residues.

The CDR3 sequence: CASSDTYEQYF. The CDR3, as DNA: TGTGCCAGCAGCGACACCTACGAGCAGTACTTC. The gene calls are TRBV9 and TRBJ2-7; D is unclear. CDR1 and CDR2 from the germline V gene are SGDLS and YYNGEE. This CDR3 contains 11 residues. V was pared by 3 bases and J by 2 bases, with 3 bases between.

The J gene is TRBJ1-1, the V gene TRBV29-1; perhaps TRBD1 as D (6 bases). V dropped 5 bases and J dropped 6 bases, with 16 bases sitting between them. The CDR3 length is 13 residues. Per the germline V gene, CDR1 is SQVTM and CDR2 is ANQGSEA. CDR3 region: CSVPKTGMAEAFF. CDR3 DNA: TGCAGCGTTCCAAAAACAGGGATGGCTGAAGCTTTCTTT.

The genes are TRBV28 and TRBJ2-2; weak D call: TRBD1 (6 bases). The length of the CDR3 is 14 residues. Per germline, CDR1 MDHEN and CDR2 SYDVKM. The V end was cut by 7 bases, the J end by 6 bases, with 15 bases between. The CDR3 sequence is CASIGTGHPGELFF. Here the CDR3 DNA reads TGTGCCAGCATCGGAACGGGACATCCCGGGGAGCTGTTTTTT.

The CDR3 region is CASSEADRQTPPGELFF. CDR3 nucleotide sequence: TGTGCCAGCAGCGAAGCAGACCGACAGACGCCCCCCGGGGAGCTGTTTTTT. The chain links TRBV14 to TRBJ2-2; tentatively, D is TRBD1 (5 bases). The CDR3 sequence is 17 residues long. The germline V gene has CDR1 SGHDN and CDR2 FVKESK. V was trimmed by 5 bases and J by 6 bases, leaving 22 bases between them.

Comments on this clone: Germline and junction disagree at one end, which may indicate a read error. The J gene is TRBJ2-7, the V gene TRBV15; D not resolved. This CDR3 is built from 13 residues. Germline V lookup: CDR1 LNHNV, CDR2 YYDKDF (reference sequence). The DNA for the CDR3 is TGTGCCACCAGCGGAGACTCTTTCCACGAGCAGTACTTC. As protein: CATSGDSFHEQYF.

This clone was counted a few times. The rearrangement links TRBV29-1 to TRBJ2-5; perhaps TRBD2 as D (5 bases). The J call may not be correct, given that the DNA end is closer to TRBJ2-7. There are 11 residues in the CDR3. Looked up from germline, CDR1 is SQVTM and CDR2 is ANQGSEA. The CDR3 loop reads CSVRDTYEQYF. Here the CDR3 DNA reads TGCAGCGTTCGGGATACCTACGAGCAGTACTTC.

The V and J genes are TRBV27 and TRBJ1-3, with D unresolved. Germline CDR1 is MNHEY and CDR2 is SMNVEV (reference sequence). The V and J ends lost 3 bases and 4 bases respectively, with 7 bases between them. The CDR3 is 13 amino acids. In nucleotides, the CDR3 is TGTGCCAGCAGTTTGCGGGAGGGAAACACCATATATTTT. It is translated as CASSLREGNTIYF.

The chain couples TRBV9 to TRBJ2-4; a weak D match, TRBD2 (5 bases). CDR1 is SGDLS, CDR2 YYNGEE, per germline. V lost 3 bases to trimming and J lost 8 bases, with 12 bases between them. This CDR3 contains 13 residues. The CDR3 protein is CASSAPTGDIQYF. For the CDR3, the DNA is TGTGCCAGCAGCGCTCCCACCGGGGACATTCAGTACTTC. Using reference TRBV9 and TRBJ2-4 for the parts outside the CDR3, the full variable domain is DSGVTQTPKHLITATGQRVTLRCSPRSGDLSVYWYQQSLDQGLQFLIQYYNGEERAKGNILERFSAQQFPDLHSELNLSSLELGDSALYFCASSAPTGDIQYFGAGTRLSVL.

This clone has more than one count but fewer than ten. The chain uses TRBV7-9 and TRBJ2-5; 8 bases agree with TRBD2. The ends lost 10 bases at V and 3 bases at J; junction bases unmatched: 7. CDR1 and CDR2 (germline): SEHNR, FQNEAQ (reference sequence). The CDR3 sequence is 13 residues long. The CDR3 region has the DNA TGTGCCACCTCGACTAGCGAAAAAGAGACCCAGTACTTC. Amino acids: CATSTSEKETQYF.

This chain joins TRBV9 and TRBJ2-1; tentatively, D is TRBD2 (5 bases). CDR1 and CDR2 (germline): SGDLS, YYNGEE. Trimming took 3 bases from V and 6 from J, leaving 10 bases between them. The CDR3 contains 13 residues. The CDR3, as DNA: TGTGCCAGCAGCGCAAGGACTTCCAATGAGCAGTTCTTC. Its translation: CASSARTSNEQFF.

The chain is built from TRBV5-5 and TRBJ1-1; D may be TRBD1 (6 bases). Trimming pared 3 bases from V and 5 bases from J, leaving 14 bases between. CDR1 is SGHKS, CDR2 YYEKEE, per germline (reference sequence). The CDR3 has 14 residues. The CDR3, as DNA: TGTGCCAGCAGCTGGACTCAGGGGAGGACTGAAGCTTTCTTT. Its protein is CASSWTQGRTEAFF.

CDR3 in amino acids: CASSSSKGTTPGTQYF. Written as DNA, the CDR3 is TGTGCCAGCAGCTCGTCGAAGGGGACGACCCCCGGGACCCAGTACTTC. The genes are TRBV7-9 and TRBJ2-5; TRBD1 or TRBD2 may be the D gene (5 bases each). Trimming shortened V by 4 bases and J by 7 bases, and 22 bases separated the two germline ends. Germline CDR1 is SEHNR and CDR2 is FQNEAQ (reference sequence). CDR3 length: 16 amino acids. The variable domain in full, completed from reference TRBV7-9 and TRBJ2-5, reads DTGVSQNPRHKITKRGQNVTFRCDPISEHNRLYWYRQTLGQGPEFLTYFQNEAQLEKSRLLSDRFSAERPKGSFSTLEIQRTEQGDSAMYLCASSSSKGTTPGTQYFGPGTRLLVL.